This T cell receptor (beta chain) was identified in a study of blood T cell repertoires in COVID-19. Study overall: T cells, B-cell-depleted T cells, or PBMCs supplied cDNA or gDNA.

Participant reports of clinical history set cohort assignment. This CDR3 has 13 amino acids. CDR1 is MNHEY, CDR2 SVGAGI, per germline. Unmatched junction bases numbered 3, after V lost 9 bases and J lost 0 bases. The authors' processing: Estimation of nucleated cell counts relied on the amplification of reference gene primers. The protocol was immunoSEQ multiplex PCR, while the TCRdb copy is restricted to in-frame clones and leaves out a portion. The V and J calls and clone size were taken over from that table, and D and trimming were inferred from the DNA. The sample yields some 170,000 clones, about 72% seen once.

Sequenced material: PBMCs or T cells enriched from blood (not recorded which). The source is a woman aged 50 to 60 who had recovered from COVID-19. The rearrangement links TRBV6-5 to TRBJ2-5, with 8 bases lining up with TRBD2. This CDR3 is CASPSGYQETQYF. The CDR3 DNA reads TGTGCCAGTCCTAGCGGGTACCAAGAGACCCAGTACTTC.